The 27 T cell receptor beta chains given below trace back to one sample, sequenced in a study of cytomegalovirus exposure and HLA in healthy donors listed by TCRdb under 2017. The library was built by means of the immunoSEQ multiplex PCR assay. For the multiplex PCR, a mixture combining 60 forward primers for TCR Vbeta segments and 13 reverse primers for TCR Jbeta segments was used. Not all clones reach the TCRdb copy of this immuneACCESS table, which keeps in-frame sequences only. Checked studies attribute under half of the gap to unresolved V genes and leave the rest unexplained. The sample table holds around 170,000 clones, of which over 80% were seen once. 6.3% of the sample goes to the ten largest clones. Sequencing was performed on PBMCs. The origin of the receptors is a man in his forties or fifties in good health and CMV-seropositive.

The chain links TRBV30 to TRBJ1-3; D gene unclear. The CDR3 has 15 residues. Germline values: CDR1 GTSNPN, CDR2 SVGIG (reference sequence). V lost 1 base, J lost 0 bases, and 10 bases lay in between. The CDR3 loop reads CAWSGITDSGNTIYF. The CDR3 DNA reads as TGTGCCTGGAGTGGAATTACTGACTCTGGAAACACCATATATTTT.

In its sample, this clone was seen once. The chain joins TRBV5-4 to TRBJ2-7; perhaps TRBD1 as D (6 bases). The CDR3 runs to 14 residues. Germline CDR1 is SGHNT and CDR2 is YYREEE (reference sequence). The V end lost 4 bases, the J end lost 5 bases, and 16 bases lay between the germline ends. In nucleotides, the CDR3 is TGTGCCAGCAGCCCACAGGGCTCCCAGGACGAGCAGTACTTC. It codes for CASSPQGSQDEQYF.

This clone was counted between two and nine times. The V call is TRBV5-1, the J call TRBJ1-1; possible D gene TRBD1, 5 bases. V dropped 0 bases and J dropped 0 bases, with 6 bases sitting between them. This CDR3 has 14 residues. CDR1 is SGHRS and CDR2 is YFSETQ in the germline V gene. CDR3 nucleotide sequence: TGCGCCAGCAGCTTGGCCAGGGTGAACACTGAAGCTTTCTTT. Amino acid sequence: CASSLARVNTEAFF.

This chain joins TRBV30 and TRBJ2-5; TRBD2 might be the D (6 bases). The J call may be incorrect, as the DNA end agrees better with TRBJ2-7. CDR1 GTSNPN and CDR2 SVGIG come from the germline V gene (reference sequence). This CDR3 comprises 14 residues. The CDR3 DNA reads TGTGCCTGGCCCCCCGGGACTGACCTCTACGAGCAGTACTTC. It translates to CAWPPGTDLYEQYF.

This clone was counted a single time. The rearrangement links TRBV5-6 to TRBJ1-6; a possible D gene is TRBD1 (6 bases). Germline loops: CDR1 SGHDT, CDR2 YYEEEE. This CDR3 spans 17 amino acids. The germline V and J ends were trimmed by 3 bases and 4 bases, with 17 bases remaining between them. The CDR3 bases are TGTGCCAGCAGCTCTGCCCCTGGGGGCCAGTATAATTCACCCCTCCACTTT. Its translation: CASSSAPGGQYNSPLHF.

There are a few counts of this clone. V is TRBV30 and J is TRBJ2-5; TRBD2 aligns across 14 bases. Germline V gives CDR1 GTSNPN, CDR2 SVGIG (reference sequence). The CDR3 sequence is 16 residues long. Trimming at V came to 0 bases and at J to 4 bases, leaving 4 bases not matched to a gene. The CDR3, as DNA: TGTGCCTGGAGTGTACGACTAGCGGGGGGGCGAGAGACCCAGTACTTC. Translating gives CAWSVRLAGGRETQYF.

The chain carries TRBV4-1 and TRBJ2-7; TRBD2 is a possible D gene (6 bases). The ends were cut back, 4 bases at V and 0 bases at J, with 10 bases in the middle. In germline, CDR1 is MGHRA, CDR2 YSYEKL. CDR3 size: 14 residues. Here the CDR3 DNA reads TGCGCCAGCAGCCCCCGGGAGAGCTCCTACGAGCAGTACTTC. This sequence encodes CASSPRESSYEQYF.

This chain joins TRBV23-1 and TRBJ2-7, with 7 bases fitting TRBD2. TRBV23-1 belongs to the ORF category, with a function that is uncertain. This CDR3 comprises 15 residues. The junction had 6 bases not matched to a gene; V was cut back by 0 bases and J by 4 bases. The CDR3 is CASSQSGTNFYEQYF. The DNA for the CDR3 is TGCGCCAGCAGTCAATCTGGGACTAATTTTTACGAGCAGTACTTC.

The CDR3 loop reads CASRAAGRYEQYF. The CDR3 coding sequence is TGTGCCAGCCGGGCAGCGGGGAGGTACGAGCAGTACTTC. The chain employs TRBV27 and TRBJ2-7; 7 nucleotides match TRBD2. The CDR3 loop spans 13 amino acids. Germline trimming cut 8 bases from V and 4 bases from J; bases unmatched to any gene: 8. Germline CDR1 and CDR2: MNHEY and SMNVEV (reference sequence).

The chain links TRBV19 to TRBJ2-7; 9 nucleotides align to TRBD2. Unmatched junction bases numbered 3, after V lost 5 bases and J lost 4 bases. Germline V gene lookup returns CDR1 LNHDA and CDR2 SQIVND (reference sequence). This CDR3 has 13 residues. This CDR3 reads CASSLRGGYEQYF. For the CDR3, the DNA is TGTGCCAGTAGTCTGCGGGGGGGGTACGAGCAGTACTTC.

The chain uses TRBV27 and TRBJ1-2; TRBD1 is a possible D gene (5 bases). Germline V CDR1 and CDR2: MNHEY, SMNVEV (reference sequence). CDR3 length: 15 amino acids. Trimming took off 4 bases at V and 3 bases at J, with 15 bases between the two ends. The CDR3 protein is CASSSNKQGYYGYTF. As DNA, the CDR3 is TGTGCCAGCAGTTCGAACAAGCAGGGCTACTATGGCTACACCTTC.

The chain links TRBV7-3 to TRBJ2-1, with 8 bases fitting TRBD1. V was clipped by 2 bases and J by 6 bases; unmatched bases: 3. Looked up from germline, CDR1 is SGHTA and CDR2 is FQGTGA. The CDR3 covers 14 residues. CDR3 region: CASSLQGASNEQFF. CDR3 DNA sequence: TGTGCCAGCAGCTTACAGGGGGCCTCCAATGAGCAGTTCTTC. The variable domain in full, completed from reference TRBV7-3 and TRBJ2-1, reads GAGVSQTPSNKVTEKGKYVELRCDPISGHTALYWYRQSLGQGPEFLIYFQGTGAADDSGLPNDRFFAVRPEGSVSTLKIQRTERGDSAVYLCASSLQGASNEQFFGPGTRLTVL.

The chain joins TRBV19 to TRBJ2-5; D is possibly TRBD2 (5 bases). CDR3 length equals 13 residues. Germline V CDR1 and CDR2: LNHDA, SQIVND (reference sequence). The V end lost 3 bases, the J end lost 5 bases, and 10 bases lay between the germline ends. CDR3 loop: CASSINTGETQYF. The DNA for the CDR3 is TGTGCCAGTAGTATTAATACGGGGGAGACCCAGTACTTC.

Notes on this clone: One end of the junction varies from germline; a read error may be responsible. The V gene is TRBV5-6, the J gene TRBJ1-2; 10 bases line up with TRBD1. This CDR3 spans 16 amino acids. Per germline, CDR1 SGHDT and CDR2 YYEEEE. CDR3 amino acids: CASSLTGGTFSYDYTF. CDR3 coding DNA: TGTGCCAGCAGCCTGACAGGGGGCACTTTTTCCTATGACTACACCTTC.

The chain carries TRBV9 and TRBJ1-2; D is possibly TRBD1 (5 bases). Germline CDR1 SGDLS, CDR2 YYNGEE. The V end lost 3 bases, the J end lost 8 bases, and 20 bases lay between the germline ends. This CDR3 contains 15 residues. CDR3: CASSDGDLLTWGYTF. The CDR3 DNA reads TGTGCCAGCAGCGACGGGGACTTACTTACGTGGGGCTACACCTTC.

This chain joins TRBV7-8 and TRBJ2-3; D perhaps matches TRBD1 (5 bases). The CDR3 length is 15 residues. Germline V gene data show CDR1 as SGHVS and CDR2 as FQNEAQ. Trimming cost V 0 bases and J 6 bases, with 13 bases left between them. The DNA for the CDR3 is TGTGCCAGCAGCTTAGCGGCCGGCTGGGGCGATACGCAGTATTTT. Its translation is CASSLAAGWGDTQYF.

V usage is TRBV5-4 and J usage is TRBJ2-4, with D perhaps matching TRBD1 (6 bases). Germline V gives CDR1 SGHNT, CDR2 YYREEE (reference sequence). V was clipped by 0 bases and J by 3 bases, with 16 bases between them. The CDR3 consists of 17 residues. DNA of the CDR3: TGTGCCAGCAGCTTGGCCCCCAACCTAGGGGGCAAAAACATTCAGTACTTC. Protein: CASSLAPNLGGKNIQYF. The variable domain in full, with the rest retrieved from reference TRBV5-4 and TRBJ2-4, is ETGVTQSPTHLIKTRGQQVTLRCSSQSGHNTVSWYQQALGQGPQFIFQYYREEENGRGNFPPRFSGLQFPNYSSELNVNALELDDSALYLCASSLAPNLGGKNIQYFGAGTRLSVL.

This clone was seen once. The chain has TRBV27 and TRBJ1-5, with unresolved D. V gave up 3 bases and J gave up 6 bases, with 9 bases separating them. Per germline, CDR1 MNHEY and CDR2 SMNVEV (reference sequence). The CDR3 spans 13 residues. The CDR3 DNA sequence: TGTGCCAGCAGTTTTGGGAGTGGTCAGCCCCAGCATTTT. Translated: CASSFGSGQPQHF.

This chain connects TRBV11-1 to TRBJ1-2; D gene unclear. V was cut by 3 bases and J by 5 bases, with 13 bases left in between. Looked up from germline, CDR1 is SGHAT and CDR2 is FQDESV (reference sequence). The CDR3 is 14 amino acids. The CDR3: CASSFGRETYGYTF. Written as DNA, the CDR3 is TGTGCCAGCAGCTTCGGGAGGGAAACGTATGGCTACACCTTC. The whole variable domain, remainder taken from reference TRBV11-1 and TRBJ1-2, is EAEVAQSPRYKITEKSQAVAFWCDPISGHATLYWYRQILGQGPELLVQFQDESVVDDSQLPKDRFSAERLKGVDSTLKIQPAELGDSAMYLCASSFGRETYGYTFGSGTRLTVV.

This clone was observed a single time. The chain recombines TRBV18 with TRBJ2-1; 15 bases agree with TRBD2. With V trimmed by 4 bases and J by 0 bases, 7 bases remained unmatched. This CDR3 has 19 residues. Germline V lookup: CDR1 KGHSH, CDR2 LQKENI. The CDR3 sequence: CASSLTGTSGGSSYNEQFF. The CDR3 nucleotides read TGTGCCAGCTCACTAACCGGGACTAGCGGGGGGAGCTCCTACAATGAGCAGTTCTTC. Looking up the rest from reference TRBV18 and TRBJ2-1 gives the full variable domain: NAGVMQNPRHLVRRRGQEARLRCSPMKGHSHVYWYRQLPEEGLKFMVYLQKENIIDESGMPKERFSAEFPKEGPSILRIQQVVRGDSAAYFCASSLTGTSGGSSYNEQFFGPGTRLTVL.

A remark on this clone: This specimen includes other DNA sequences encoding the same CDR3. In nucleotides, the CDR3 is TGTGCCAGCAGCATCAGGGGGACGCCCTGGGACGAGCAGTACTTC. Translated: CASSIRGTPWDEQYF. The chain combines TRBV21-1 with TRBJ2-7; TRBD1 is the table's D call and was not checked against the DNA. TRBV21-1 is designated a pseudogene. CDR3 length: 15 residues.

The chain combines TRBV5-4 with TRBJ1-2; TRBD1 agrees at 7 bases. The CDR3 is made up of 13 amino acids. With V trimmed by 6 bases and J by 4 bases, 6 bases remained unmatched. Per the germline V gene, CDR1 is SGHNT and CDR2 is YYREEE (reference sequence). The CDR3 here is CASTPDRVYGYTF. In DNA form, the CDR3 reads TGTGCCAGCACGCCAGACAGGGTCTATGGCTACACCTTC.

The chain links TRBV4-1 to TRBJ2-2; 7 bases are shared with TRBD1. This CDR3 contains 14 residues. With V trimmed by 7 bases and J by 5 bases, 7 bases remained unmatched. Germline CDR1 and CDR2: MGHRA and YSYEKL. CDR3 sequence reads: CASKGGAGTGELFF. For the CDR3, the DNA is TGCGCCAGCAAAGGGGGCGCGGGTACCGGGGAGCTGTTTTTT.

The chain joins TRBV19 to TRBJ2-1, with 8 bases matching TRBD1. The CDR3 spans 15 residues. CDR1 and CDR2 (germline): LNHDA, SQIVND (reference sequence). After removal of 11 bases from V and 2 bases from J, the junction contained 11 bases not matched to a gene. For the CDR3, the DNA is TGTGCCTCCTACGGCAGGGGGCTTCCCTACAATGAGCAGTTCTTC. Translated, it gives CASYGRGLPYNEQFF.

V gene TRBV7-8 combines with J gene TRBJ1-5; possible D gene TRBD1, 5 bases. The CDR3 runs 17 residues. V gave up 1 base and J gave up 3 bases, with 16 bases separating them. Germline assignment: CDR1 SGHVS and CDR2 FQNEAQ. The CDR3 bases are TGTGCCAGCAGCTTAGGGGAGGGGCAGGAGAACAATCAGCCCCAGCATTTT. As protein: CASSLGEGQENNQPQHF.

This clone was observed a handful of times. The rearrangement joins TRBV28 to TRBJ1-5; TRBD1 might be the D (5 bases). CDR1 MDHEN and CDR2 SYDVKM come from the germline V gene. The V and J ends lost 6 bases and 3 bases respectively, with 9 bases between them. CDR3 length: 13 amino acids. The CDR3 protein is CASSDSYNQPQHF. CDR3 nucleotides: TGTGCCAGCAGCGACAGCTACAATCAGCCCCAGCATTTT.

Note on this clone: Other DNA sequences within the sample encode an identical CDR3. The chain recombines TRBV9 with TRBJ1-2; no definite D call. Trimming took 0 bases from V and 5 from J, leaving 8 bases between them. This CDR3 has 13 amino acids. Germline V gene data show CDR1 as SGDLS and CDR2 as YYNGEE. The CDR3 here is CASSVVGGYGYTF. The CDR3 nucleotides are TGTGCCAGCAGCGTAGTAGGAGGGTATGGCTACACCTTC.